The 3 T cell receptor beta chains presented below share a single source sample, sequenced in a study of cytomegalovirus exposure and HLA in healthy donors. Both 60 Vbeta primers and 13 Jbeta primers went into the PCR. TCRdb keeps only in-frame clones here, not all; method: immunoSEQ multiplex PCR. The table has around 250,000 clones, about 80% seen once. Sequenced: PBMCs. These receptors came from a woman aged 60-75 years in good health and CMV-seropositive.

V and J are TRBV4-1 and TRBJ2-7; 9 positions match TRBD2. CDR1 is MGHRA, CDR2 YSYEKL, per germline. V shed 0 bases and J 4 bases; nucleotides not matched to a gene: 7. The CDR3 has 16 amino acids. CDR3 DNA: TGCGCCAGCAGCCAAGATGGGCGGGAGGGACAATACGAGCAGTACTTC. Encoded protein: CASSQDGREGQYEQYF.

The rearrangement joins TRBV7-9 to TRBJ2-7; 7 positions match TRBD2. Germline assignment: CDR1 SEHNR and CDR2 FQNEAQ (reference sequence). The V and J ends lost 5 bases and 4 bases, in that order; junction bases with no gene match: 5. CDR3 size: 13 residues. DNA for the CDR3: TGTGCCAGCAGCGGAGTGGGGGGGTACGAGCAGTACTTC. This encodes CASSGVGGYEQYF.

The chain has TRBV5-1 and TRBJ2-1; maybe TRBD1 (6 bases). Trimming took off 4 bases at V and 0 bases at J, with 14 bases between the two ends. Germline V gene data show CDR1 as SGHRS and CDR2 as YFSETQ. CDR3 length equals 16 residues. The CDR3 loop is CASSNDRYRSYNEQFF. The CDR3, as DNA: TGCGCCAGCAGCAATGACAGGTACCGCTCCTACAATGAGCAGTTCTTC.